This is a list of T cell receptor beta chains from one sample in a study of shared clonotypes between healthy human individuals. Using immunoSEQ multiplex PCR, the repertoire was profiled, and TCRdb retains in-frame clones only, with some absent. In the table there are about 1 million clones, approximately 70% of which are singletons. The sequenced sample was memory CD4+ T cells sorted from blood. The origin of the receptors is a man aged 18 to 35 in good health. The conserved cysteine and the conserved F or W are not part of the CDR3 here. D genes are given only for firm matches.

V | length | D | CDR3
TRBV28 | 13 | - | ASSLPGNTNEKLF
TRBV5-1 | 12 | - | ASSLEGEGYEQY
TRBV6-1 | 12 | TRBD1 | ASTRDRGAYEQY
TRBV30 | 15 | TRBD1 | AWSAGTVKGLQETQY
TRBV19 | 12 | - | ASKVSTLYYGYT
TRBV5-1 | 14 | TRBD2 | ASSSGTSGFTGELF
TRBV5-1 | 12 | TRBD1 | ASWTGGSGETQY
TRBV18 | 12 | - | ASSITAYSYEQY
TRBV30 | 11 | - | AWSFRARYGYT
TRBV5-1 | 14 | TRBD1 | ASSLEPGQGSYGYT
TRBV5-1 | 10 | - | ASSDSNYGYT
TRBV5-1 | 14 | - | ASSLGPGVLNEKLF
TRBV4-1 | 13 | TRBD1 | ASSQPTGGNYGYT
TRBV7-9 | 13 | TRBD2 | ASSLLAGSTDTQY
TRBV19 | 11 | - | ASSPWTDQPQH
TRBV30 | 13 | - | AWTPLGGGTDTQY
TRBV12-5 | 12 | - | ASDHQGSGTEAF
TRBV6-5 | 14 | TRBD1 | ASSYSRGPSFYEQY
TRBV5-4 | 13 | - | ASTPQGSGNSPLH
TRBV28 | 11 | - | ASSLSGSGPGF
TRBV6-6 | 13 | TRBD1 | ASSYWTGIDSPLH
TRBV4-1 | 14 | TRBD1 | ASSHQLQGTPYEQY
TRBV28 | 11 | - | ASSLSRRWGYT
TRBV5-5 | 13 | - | ASSLGQALYYEQY
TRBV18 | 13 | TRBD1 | ASSPIGQGDYGYT
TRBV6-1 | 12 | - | ASSDRNLNTEAF
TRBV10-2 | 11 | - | ASSESGVQPQH
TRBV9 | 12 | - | ASSPLRSDDEQY